This is a list of T cell receptor beta chains from one sample in a study of blood T cell repertoires in COVID-19. TCRdb's table, derived via immunoSEQ multiplex PCR, lists solely in-frame clones and lacks some. The sample has roughly 100,000 clones; about 76% are singletons. Sequenced sample: peripheral blood. These receptor sequences come from a man of 80 years or more with acute or convalescent COVID-19. Each CDR3 is given with its conserved first and last residue. Where a row states a size, it is once, few, many or the class of an expanded clone; other rows omit it.

J gene: TRBJ1-2
clone size: -
V gene: TRBV5-1
CDR3 protein: CASSFRGSRGYTF

J gene: TRBJ2-7
clone size: -
V gene: TRBV5-1
CDR3 protein: CASSLTGSFFYEQYF

J gene: TRBJ2-7
clone size: -
V gene: TRBV28
CDR3 protein: CATTELYEQYF

J gene: TRBJ1-5
clone size: -
V gene: TRBV5-1
CDR3 protein: CASSPGTGVDQPQHF

J gene: TRBJ2-1
clone size: -
V gene: TRBV29-1
CDR3 protein: CSVEDPSGRVGEQFF

J gene: TRBJ2-7
clone size: -
V gene: TRBV4-1
CDR3 protein: CASSQSTSGRVYEQYF

J gene: TRBJ2-3
clone size: -
V gene: TRBV18
CDR3 protein: CASSSDRRDTQYF

J gene: TRBJ1-2
clone size: -
V gene: TRBV19
CDR3 protein: CASSLGQGNYGYTF

J gene: TRBJ1-6
clone size: -
V gene: TRBV3-1/TRBV3-2
CDR3 protein: CASSHSGSPLHF

J gene: TRBJ2-7
clone size: -
V gene: TRBV25-1
CDR3 protein: CASSEGGTGSYEQYF

J gene: TRBJ1-5
clone size: -
V gene: TRBV5-1
CDR3 protein: CASSLYGGDNQPQHF

J gene: TRBJ2-3
clone size: -
V gene: TRBV9
CDR3 protein: CASSVDSTSTDTQYF

J gene: TRBJ2-3
clone size: -
V gene: TRBV6-5
CDR3 protein: CASRYATSTDTQYF

J gene: TRBJ1-1
clone size: -
V gene: TRBV19
CDR3 protein: CASSKSGGTEAFF

J gene: TRBJ2-7
clone size: -
V gene: TRBV6-5
CDR3 protein: CASRTGDYEQYF

J gene: TRBJ2-3
clone size: -
V gene: TRBV28
CDR3 protein: CASSFRGRTDTQYF

J gene: TRBJ1-1
clone size: -
V gene: TRBV30
CDR3 protein: CAWSTNTEAFF

J gene: TRBJ2-1
clone size: -
V gene: TRBV3-1/TRBV3-2
CDR3 protein: CASSQGHRNYNEQFF

J gene: TRBJ2-5
clone size: few
V gene: TRBV27
CDR3 protein: CASSVTTGGRIETQYF

J gene: TRBJ2-2
clone size: -
V gene: TRBV28
CDR3 protein: CASTAPEGGPGTGELFF

J gene: TRBJ2-1
clone size: few
V gene: TRBV6-2/TRBV6-3
CDR3 protein: CASCRDSYNEQFF

J gene: TRBJ2-1
clone size: -
V gene: TRBV29-1
CDR3 protein: CSARSSYNEQFF